This T cell receptor (beta chain) was sequenced during a study of CD8+CD57+ T cells in acquired aplastic anemia. The template used for profiling TCR beta VDJ and CDR3 was genomic DNA. TCRdb redid the calling of the reads with MiXCR, one entry per CDR3 protein. The table has under 200,000 distinct CDR3 sequences, about 50% seen once. Patients picked for sequencing had shown CD8+CD57+ cell expansion detected by flow cytometry. Germline CDR1 reads KGHSH; CDR2 reads LQKENI. The CDR3 spans 16 residues. Trimming stripped 3 bases from V and 1 base from J, with 12 bases between. The rearrangement links TRBV18 to TRBJ2-2; maybe TRBD1 (6 bases). The sequenced sample consisted of sorted CD4+, CD8+, or CD8+CD57+ T cells (not recorded which) from PBMCs. The receptor was isolated from a human donor with aplastic anemia. This CDR3 reads CASSPMDRQNTGELFF. Here the CDR3 DNA reads TGTGCCAGCTCACCCATGGACAGACAGAACACCGGGGAGCTGTTTTTT.